This entry lists 23 T cell receptor beta chains sequenced from one sample in a study of tumor-infiltrating lymphocytes in oesophageal squamous cell carcinoma. TCRdb reprocessed the PCR reads via MiXCR and lists one record per CDR3 protein. The sample carries approximately 18,000 distinct CDR3 sequences, roughly 40% recorded once. What was sequenced was normal esophageal tissue next to the tumor. Every receptor here comes from a female donor with esophageal squamous cell carcinoma.

This clonotype was seen ten or more times. A much bigger clone sits one base away, suggesting this may be a read error. The gene calls are TRBV7-8 and TRBJ2-1; 9 bases agree with TRBD2. Germline loops: CDR1 SGHVS, CDR2 FQNEAQ. This CDR3 has 14 amino acids. With 5 bases clipped from V and 10 bases from J, the junction kept 9 bases outside the gene matches. CDR3 in DNA: TGTGCCAGCAGCACAAGCGGGGGGCCTACGGAGCAGTTCTTC. Translated: CASSTSGGPTEQFF.

This clonotype was observed many times. This sequence joins TRBV18 and TRBJ2-2, with D tentatively TRBD1 or TRBD2 (5 bases each). Trimming took off 1 base at V and 2 bases at J, with 17 bases between the two ends. Per germline, CDR1 KGHSH and CDR2 LQKENI. The CDR3 totals 18 residues. In DNA form, the CDR3 reads TGTGCCAGCTCACCACGGCCGGGGCGCGTAGTTAACACCGGGGAGCTGTTTTTT. The encoded protein is CASSPRPGRVVNTGELFF.

This clonotype has just a few counts. The chain links TRBV7-6 to TRBJ2-5; 15 bases match TRBD2. V shed 4 bases, J shed 4 bases, and the junction held 4 bases outside the gene matches. Per germline, CDR1 SGHVS and CDR2 FNYEAQ. The CDR3 extends over 16 amino acids. CDR3 in DNA: TGTGCCAGCAGCTGGACTAGCGGGGGGGATCGAGAGACCCAGTACTTC. It encodes CASSWTSGGDRETQYF.

This clonotype was observed many times. The CDR3 carries no conserved terminal phenylalanine or tryptophan, so it likely arises from a read error. The DNA is omitted, as the CDR3 cannot be located on it reliably, and the CDR3 follows TCRdb's listing. The chain couples TRBV7-2 to TRBJ2-7; TRBD1, the D gene given by the table, was not confirmed from the DNA. The CDR3 has 14 residues if both end residues are counted. Germline loops: CDR1 SGHTA, CDR2 FQGNSA. The CDR3 sequence: CASSLGPYGYTFGS.

This clonotype occurred many times. The V gene is TRBV6-6, the J gene TRBJ2-3, with TRBD2 matching over 9 bases. This CDR3 spans 15 amino acids. Germline V CDR1 and CDR2: MNHNY, SVGAGI (reference sequence). Trimming removed 2 bases from V and 5 bases from J; junction bases left unmatched: 5. The CDR3 sequence is CASSYIAGGGDTQYF. The DNA of the CDR3 is TGTGCCAGCAGTTACATTGCGGGAGGGGGAGATACGCAGTATTTT.

This clonotype was counted a few times. This chain links TRBV7-3 with TRBJ2-3; tentative D call: TRBD1 (6 bases). The CDR3 totals 11 residues. Looked up from germline, CDR1 is SGHTA and CDR2 is FQGTGA. V was trimmed by 8 bases and J by 7 bases, leaving 10 bases between them. The CDR3 loop is CASAQGYTQYF. CDR3 sequence (DNA): TGTGCCAGCGCGCAGGGGTATACGCAGTATTTT.

V is TRBV7-3 and J is TRBJ2-3; D remains ambiguous. The DNA end is more similar to TRBJ2-5, so the J call may be wrong. The germline V gene has CDR1 SGHTA and CDR2 FQGTGA. The CDR3 is 14 residues long. The CDR3 region has the DNA TGTGCCAGCAGCTTAGGCGGAACCAAAGAGACCCAGTACTTC. It specifies CASSLGGTKETQYF.

The chain joins TRBV7-8 to TRBJ1-1; unclear D gene. The end of the DNA is better explained by TRBJ2-2, so the J call may be wrong. Germline CDR1 SGHVS, CDR2 FQNEAQ. The CDR3 is 12 residues long. CDR3 loop: CASSLNSGELFF. DNA of the CDR3: TGTGCCAGCAGCTTAAACTCCGGGGAGCTGTTTTTT.

Notes on this clonotype: The CDR3 does not close with the conserved phenylalanine or tryptophan, likely indicating a read error. No DNA is shown, since the ends of the CDR3 on it are uncertain; the CDR3 is the one TCRdb lists. The chain couples TRBV7-3 to TRBJ2-6; TRBD2 is the table's D call, not checked against the DNA. Germline-derived CDR1 and CDR2 are SGHTA and FQGTGA. The CDR3 spans 16 amino acids, including both terminal residues. The CDR3 region is CASSLGGSRNEQFFGA.

CDR3 nucleotide sequence: TGTGCCAGCAGTTTGAACGGGGGCGGGGGGCAAGGGGAGCTGTTTTTT. This translates into CASSLNGGGGQGELFF. The chain couples TRBV2 to TRBJ2-2; 8 nucleotides agree with TRBD2. This CDR3 contains 16 residues. V was clipped by 5 bases and J by 8 bases; unmatched bases: 13. CDR1 and CDR2 from the germline V gene are SNHLY and FYNNEI. The entire variable domain, with the rest obtained from reference TRBV2 and TRBJ2-2, is as follows: EPEVTQTPSHQVTQMGQEVILRCVPISNHLYFYWYRQILGQKVEFLVSFYNNEISEKSEIFDDQFSVERPDGSNFTLKIRSTKLEDSAMYFCASSLNGGGGQGELFFGEGSRLTVL.

Note on this clonotype: Without the conserved terminal phenylalanine or tryptophan, this CDR3 likely stems from a read error. It is unclear where the CDR3 begins or ends on the DNA, so no DNA is shown, and the CDR3 is as TCRdb lists it. The CDR3: CASSIQGTLGGYTFGS. The chain recombines TRBV12-3 or TRBV12-4 with TRBJ2-1; TRBD1, the table's D call, lacks a check against the DNA. The CDR3 length is 16 residues, termini included.

The chain joins TRBV11-3 to TRBJ2-5, with D possibly matching TRBD1 (6 bases). The CDR3 is made up of 16 amino acids. Germline V gene data show CDR1 as SGHNT and CDR2 as YENEEA. The germline V and J ends were trimmed by 4 bases and 1 base, with 16 bases remaining between them. The CDR3 loop reads CASSSGTGRSQETQYF. As DNA, the CDR3 is TGTGCCAGCAGCTCAGGTACAGGGCGATCCCAAGAGACCCAGTACTTC.

As DNA, the CDR3 is TGTGCCAGCAGCGTAGGGGGCGGGATAGGGAATGAGCAGTACTTC. Protein: CASSVGGGIGNEQYF. The chain uses TRBV11-2 and TRBJ2-7; possibly TRBD1 for D (7 bases). The germline V gene has CDR1 SGHAT and CDR2 FQNNGV. Trimming stripped 5 bases from V and 7 bases from J, with 21 bases between. This CDR3 is built from 15 residues.

The chain combines TRBV5-1 with TRBJ2-1; D not certain. The assigned J gene may be wrong: the sequence end matches TRBJ2-5 better. The germline gives CDR1 SGHRS, CDR2 YFSETQ. The CDR3 spans 14 residues. CDR3 in amino acids: CASSLRQSQETQYF. The DNA of the CDR3 is TGCGCCAGCAGCTTGCGGCAGAGCCAAGAGACCCAGTACTTC.

This clonotype has just a few counts. The DNA of the CDR3 is TGTGCCAGCAGTTCCGTGACGGAATACAATGAGCAGTTCTTC. This encodes CASSSVTEYNEQFF. The chain recombines TRBV6-6 with TRBJ2-1; D is uncertain. CDR1 and CDR2 from the germline V gene are MNHNY and SVGAGI (reference sequence). This CDR3 has 14 amino acids. V shed 4 bases and J shed 4 bases, with 11 bases lying between them.

Sample share makes this clonotype medium-sized. J is TRBJ2-5 and V is TRBV5-6; 8 nucleotides match TRBD1. This CDR3 contains 15 residues. The ends lost 0 bases at V and 4 bases at J; junction bases unmatched: 5. Germline V gives CDR1 SGHDT, CDR2 YYEEEE. The CDR3 bases are TGTGCCAGCAGCTTGGTGGCAGGGGGCGGAGAGACCCAGTACTTC. As protein: CASSLVAGGGETQYF.

Relative to its sample, this clonotype is medium-sized (0.01 to 0.1%). The CDR3 loop reads CASSLFGHTYEQYF. CDR3 DNA: TGTGCCAGCAGTTTGTTCGGGCATACCTACGAGCAGTACTTC. The chain couples TRBV28 to TRBJ2-7, with no clear D. The CDR3 runs to 14 residues. Trimming shortened V by 3 bases and J by 2 bases, and 11 bases separated the two germline ends. CDR1 MDHEN and CDR2 SYDVKM come from the germline V gene.

The genes are TRBV7-2 and TRBJ2-1; maybe TRBD2 (6 bases). V lost 2 bases to trimming and J lost 6 bases, with 8 bases between them. From germline, CDR1 is SGHTA and CDR2 FQGNSA. This CDR3 has 13 residues. The CDR3 nucleotides are TGTGCCAGCAGCTTATGGCGGGGCAATGAGCAGTTCTTC. Its translation is CASSLWRGNEQFF.

This clonotype was seen more than once but under ten times. V gene TRBV18 combines with J gene TRBJ2-2; D gene ambiguous. This CDR3 is built from 17 residues. Deletions cut 6 bases from V and 0 bases from J, with 17 bases between. Germline CDR1 reads KGHSH; CDR2 reads LQKENI. The CDR3 DNA reads TGTGCCAGCTCTATAATATGGACGGGCGCGAACACCGGGGAGCTGTTTTTT. Protein: CASSIIWTGANTGELFF.

The rearrangement links TRBV7-2 to TRBJ2-7; 12 nucleotides line up with TRBD2. CDR1 and CDR2 (germline): SGHTA, FQGNSA. The CDR3 length is 18 residues. Unmatched junction bases numbered 18, after V lost 5 bases and J lost 7 bases. The CDR3 loop is CASSLYRTSGASYNEQYF. The DNA of the CDR3 is TGTGCCAGCAGCCTATATCGGACTAGCGGGGCCTCCTACAATGAGCAGTACTTC.

A word on this clonotype: It is likely a read error, because the conserved phenylalanine at the end of the CDR3 is missing. The DNA is left out, because the CDR3 cannot be placed on it with certainty; the CDR3 is given as TCRdb lists it. The chain links TRBV5-4 to TRBJ2-6; the DNA was not used to check the table's D call, TRBD2. The CDR3 adds up to 11 amino acids, both ends counted. Germline V gives CDR1 SGHNT, CDR2 YYREEE (reference sequence). The CDR3: CASSPGGVLAG.

The chain links TRBV7-2 to TRBJ2-3; TRBD2 agrees at 7 bases. Trimming at V came to 5 bases and at J to 3 bases, leaving 14 bases not matched to a gene. CDR3 size: 17 residues. The germline V gene has CDR1 SGHTA and CDR2 FQGNSA. The DNA of the CDR3 is TGTGCCAGCAGCCAACAGGCTAGCGGAGATTTTACAGATACGCAGTATTTT. Its protein product is CASSQQASGDFTDTQYF.

The genes are TRBV20-1 and TRBJ2-5; no firm D call. The J call may be faulty, since TRBJ2-1 better matches the DNA end. There are 10 residues in the CDR3. CDR1 DFQATT and CDR2 SNEGSKA come from the germline V gene (reference sequence). The CDR3: CSAQRHEQFF. In nucleotides, the CDR3 is TGCAGTGCTCAGCGACATGAGCAGTTCTTC.